Below are 30 T cell receptor beta chains sequenced from a single sample in a study of cytomegalovirus exposure and HLA in healthy donors. The primer mix had 60 Vbeta and 13 Jbeta primers. TCRdb's copy holds only in-frame clones and misses some; the assay was immunoSEQ multiplex PCR. The data show approximately 220,000 clones, 83% seen once. The sequencing sample was made of PBMCs. Receptor source: a girl aged 5-17 years in good health and CMV-seronegative.

This clone has just one count. The V gene is TRBV6-5, the J gene TRBJ2-3; perhaps TRBD2 as D (6 bases). V lost 5 bases and J lost 3, with 12 bases in between. Looked up from germline, CDR1 is MNHEY and CDR2 is SVGAGI. This CDR3 is 14 amino acids long. The CDR3 sequence is CASSRDWATDTQYF. The CDR3 bases are TGTGCCAGCAGTCGGGACTGGGCTACAGATACGCAGTATTTT.

The chain links TRBV15 to TRBJ2-2; 10 bases map to TRBD1. The J segment lost 7 bases and the V segment lost 1 base, leaving 3 bases of the junction unmatched. The length of the CDR3 is 15 residues. Germline CDR1 reads LNHNV; CDR2 reads YYDKDF (reference sequence). CDR3 DNA: TGTGCCACCAGCAGAGGGGGGACAGGGGACGGGGAGCTGTTTTTT. It is translated as CATSRGGTGDGELFF.

This clone was counted once. The chain has TRBV2 and TRBJ1-2; D remains unclear. This CDR3 spans 12 amino acids. The germline V and J ends were trimmed by 6 bases and 5 bases, with 10 bases remaining between them. Looked up from germline, CDR1 is SNHLY and CDR2 is FYNNEI. The CDR3 reads CASRSIGYGYTF. The CDR3 nucleotides are TGTGCCAGCAGGTCGATCGGGTATGGCTACACCTTC.

The rearrangement links TRBV27 to TRBJ2-1; possibly TRBD2 for D (5 bases). V was shortened by 5 bases and J by 4 bases, with 12 bases between the two germline ends. In germline, CDR1 is MNHEY, CDR2 SMNVEV (reference sequence). The CDR3 has 14 residues. The CDR3 sequence: CASSNGERYNEQFF. Here the CDR3 DNA reads TGTGCCAGCAGTAACGGTGAGCGGTACAATGAGCAGTTCTTC.

This clone was observed a handful of times. The chain uses TRBV6-1 and TRBJ1-4; D not certain. The CDR3 extends over 15 amino acids. Trimming removed 2 bases at V and 6 bases at J, with 13 bases between. Germline lookup yields CDR1 MNHNS and CDR2 SASEGT. The CDR3 DNA reads TGTGCCAGCAGTGAACCAGAGACTTACTATGAAAAACTGTTTTTT. This gives the protein CASSEPETYYEKLFF.

The chain combines TRBV5-1 with TRBJ2-1; D possibly corresponds to TRBD2 (5 bases). CDR1 is SGHRS, CDR2 YFSETQ, per germline. The CDR3 is 13 amino acids. Between the trimmed V and J ends, which lost 3 bases and 3 bases, there was a span of 7 bases. The CDR3 spells CASSSTSYNEQFF. For the CDR3, the DNA is TGCGCCAGCAGCTCAACTAGCTACAATGAGCAGTTCTTC.

The V call is TRBV5-1, the J call TRBJ2-3; a possible D gene is TRBD2 (5 bases). Germline V gene lookup returns CDR1 SGHRS and CDR2 YFSETQ. This CDR3 spans 14 amino acids. V was pared by 9 bases and J by 0 bases, with 14 bases between. CDR3 region: CATTPGTSTDTQYF. CDR3 sequence (DNA): TGCGCCACCACACCGGGAACTAGCACAGATACGCAGTATTTT. Complete variable domain (other parts from reference TRBV5-1 and TRBJ2-3): KAGVTQTPRYLIKTRGQQVTLSCSPISGHRSVSWYQQTPGQGLQFLFEYFSETQRNKGNFPGRFSGRQFSNSRSEMNVSTLELGDSALYLCATTPGTSTDTQYFGPGTRLTVL.

The chain employs TRBV20-1 and TRBJ1-2; D is unresolved. CDR1 is DFQATT and CDR2 is SNEGSKA in the germline V gene (reference sequence). The CDR3 runs to 11 residues. With 3 bases removed from V and 7 bases from J, the gap between germline ends came to 9 bases. CDR3 in amino acids: CSARGEAGYTF. The CDR3 DNA sequence: TGCAGTGCTAGGGGTGAGGCTGGCTACACCTTC.

V is TRBV7-3 and J is TRBJ1-1; no clear D. Deletions cut 0 bases from V and 5 bases from J, with 7 bases between. Germline assignment: CDR1 SGHTA and CDR2 FQGTGA. This CDR3 region has 13 residues. The CDR3 sequence: CASSLTGVTEAFF. The CDR3 DNA reads as TGTGCCAGCAGCTTAACCGGGGTTACTGAAGCTTTCTTT.

The chain uses TRBV6-5 and TRBJ1-1; unclear D gene. The germline CDR1 and CDR2 sequences are MNHEY and SVGAGI. This CDR3 has 16 amino acids. The ends were cut back, 0 bases at V and 1 base at J, with 12 bases in the middle. CDR3 sequence reads: CASSYSGRPANTEAFF. The CDR3 bases are TGTGCCAGCAGTTACTCAGGCAGGCCCGCGAACACTGAAGCTTTCTTT.

V and J are TRBV7-2 and TRBJ1-2, with D perhaps matching TRBD1 (5 bases). The CDR3 has 16 residues. Germline CDR1 SGHTA, CDR2 FQGNSA. Trimming removed 1 base from V and 4 bases from J, with 16 bases in between. In nucleotides, the CDR3 is TGTGCCAGCAGCTTAGAGGGGCGCCGGCTGCCCTATGGCTACACCTTC. Amino acids: CASSLEGRRLPYGYTF.

In this sample, this clone turned up once. The chain has TRBV28 and TRBJ2-7; D uncertain. Trimming pared 9 bases from V and 4 bases from J, leaving 10 bases between. The CDR3 consists of 11 residues. Germline V gene sequence: CDR1 MDHEN, CDR2 SYDVKM. CDR3 sequence (DNA): TGTGCCAGTAGAGCGCTTTACGAGCAGTACTTC. Protein sequence: CASRALYEQYF.

The chain links TRBV6-5 to TRBJ2-3; TRBD1 matches at 8 bases. Germline V CDR1 and CDR2: MNHEY, SVGAGI. This CDR3 spans 15 amino acids. V shed 2 bases, J shed 3 bases, and the junction held 4 bases outside the gene matches. CDR3 sequence reads: CASSYGQGITDTQYF. In DNA form, the CDR3 reads TGTGCCAGCAGTTACGGACAGGGTATTACAGATACGCAGTATTTT.

The gene calls are TRBV28 and TRBJ2-6; D might be TRBD1 (6 bases). Germline lookup yields CDR1 MDHEN and CDR2 SYDVKM. V was cut by 1 base and J by 0 bases, with 13 bases left in between. The CDR3 is made up of 18 amino acids. The DNA for the CDR3 is TGTGCCAGCAGTTTATTACAGGGACCACACTCTGGGGCCAACGTCCTGACTTTC. It specifies CASSLLQGPHSGANVLTF.

The rearrangement links TRBV30 to TRBJ2-1; 12 bases are a match to TRBD2. The V gene end was trimmed by 3 bases and the J gene end by 4 bases; junction bases not matched to a gene: 22. CDR1 is GTSNPN and CDR2 is SVGIG in the germline V gene (reference sequence). The CDR3 totals 21 residues. The DNA of the CDR3 is TGTGCCTGGAGCCCACGAGGATCGGGGCTAGCGGGGGGGACATTATACAATGAGCAGTTCTTC. Its translation is CAWSPRGSGLAGGTLYNEQFF.

The chain couples TRBV28 to TRBJ1-1; 9 nucleotides align to TRBD1. Germline values: CDR1 MDHEN, CDR2 SYDVKM. The CDR3 length is 16 residues. The J segment lost 3 bases and the V segment lost 3 bases, leaving 8 bases of the junction unmatched. The CDR3 region has the DNA TGTGCCAGCAGTTTCAGGGGGGACAGGGTGGACACTGAAGCTTTCTTT. This gives the protein CASSFRGDRVDTEAFF. The entire variable domain, with the rest obtained from reference TRBV28 and TRBJ1-1, is as follows: DVKVTQSSRYLVKRTGEKVFLECVQDMDHENMFWYRQDPGLGLRLIYFSYDVKMKEKGDIPEGYSVSREKKERFSLILESASTNQTSMYLCASSFRGDRVDTEAFFGQGTRLTVV.

This clone occurred a few times. The rearrangement joins TRBV6-6 to TRBJ1-1; 9 bases map to TRBD1. The CDR3 runs 16 residues. Germline-derived CDR1 and CDR2 are MNHNY and SVGAGI (reference sequence). V trimming: 7 bases; J trimming: 5 bases; junction bases outside the gene matches: 14. Here the CDR3 reads CASTVVRGQGATEAFF. Here the CDR3 DNA reads TGTGCCAGCACGGTAGTAAGGGGACAGGGTGCTACTGAAGCTTTCTTT.

The gene calls are TRBV2 and TRBJ2-5; 11 bases align to TRBD2. The V segment lost 4 bases and the J segment 6 bases; nucleotides outside the gene matches: 1. The CDR3 length is 13 residues. In germline, CDR1 is SNHLY, CDR2 FYNNEI. The CDR3 loop is CASSASGRKTQYF. The CDR3 DNA is TGTGCCAGCAGTGCTAGCGGGAGGAAGACCCAGTACTTC.

V is TRBV2 and J is TRBJ2-3, with D uncertain. CDR3 size: 14 residues. Trimming cost V 0 bases and J 2 bases, with 6 bases left between them. CDR1 is SNHLY and CDR2 is FYNNEI in the germline V gene. The CDR3 DNA reads as TGTGCCAGCAGTGAAGCCAGATACACAGATACGCAGTATTTT. This codes for CASSEARYTDTQYF.

The J gene is TRBJ1-3, the V gene TRBV6-5; D is perhaps TRBD1 (6 bases). The germline V and J ends were trimmed by 0 bases and 1 base, with 10 bases remaining between them. The CDR3 runs 16 residues. Per the germline V gene, CDR1 is MNHEY and CDR2 is SVGAGI. The CDR3 coding sequence is TGTGCCAGCAGTTACTCGAGACAGGTTTCTGGAAACACCATATATTTT. Translation gives CASSYSRQVSGNTIYF.

V and J are TRBV28 and TRBJ2-1; D is undetermined. V was cut by 5 bases and J by 8 bases, with 10 bases left in between. The length of the CDR3 is 12 residues. CDR1 is MDHEN, CDR2 SYDVKM, per germline. For the CDR3, the DNA is TGTGCCAGCAGTCCCCCGCGATATGAGCAGTTCTTC. This encodes CASSPPRYEQFF.

This chain connects TRBV28 to TRBJ2-3, with D possibly TRBD1 on 6 matching bases. The germline V gene has CDR1 MDHEN and CDR2 SYDVKM. CDR3 length: 13 amino acids. Trimming stripped 5 bases from V and 5 bases from J, with 11 bases between. The CDR3 region has the DNA TGTGCCAGCAGTAGGGGGAATGTAGATACGCAGTATTTT. Protein sequence: CASSRGNVDTQYF.

The chain links TRBV5-1 to TRBJ1-2, with 12 positions matching TRBD1. Per germline, CDR1 SGHRS and CDR2 YFSETQ. CDR3 length equals 17 residues. J gave up 7 bases and V 5 bases, and 15 bases lay outside the gene matches. The CDR3 sequence: CASSYSGSGTGGVGYTF. As DNA, the CDR3 is TGCGCCAGCAGTTATTCAGGCTCCGGGACAGGGGGCGTTGGCTACACCTTC.

The chain carries TRBV9 and TRBJ1-1; no firm D call. This CDR3 comprises 14 residues. The ends were cut back, 3 bases at V and 1 base at J, with 10 bases in the middle. The germline V gene has CDR1 SGDLS and CDR2 YYNGEE. The DNA of the CDR3 is TGTGCCAGCAGCGGGTTCACAGAGAACACTGAAGCTTTCTTT. It codes for CASSGFTENTEAFF.

DNA of the CDR3: TGCGCCAGCAGCCAAGATTATTCACTTGAGAAGAACTCCTACGAGCAGTACTTC. Its translation: CASSQDYSLEKNSYEQYF. The V gene is TRBV4-3, the J gene TRBJ2-7, with D hard to call. This CDR3 has 18 amino acids. Germline CDR1 reads LGHNA; CDR2 reads YSLEER. The germline V and J ends were trimmed by 0 bases and 0 bases, with 18 bases remaining between them.

The V and J genes are TRBV7-9 and TRBJ2-2; D is unclear. Trimming left V 2 bases short and J 6 bases short, with 4 bases between. The CDR3 spans 12 residues. In germline, CDR1 is SEHNR, CDR2 FQNEAQ (reference sequence). The CDR3 region has the DNA TGTGCCAGCAGCTTACTTCCCGGGGAGCTGTTTTTT. This codes for CASSLLPGELFF.

This chain connects TRBV7-3 to TRBJ2-2, with 8 bases that match TRBD1. This CDR3 contains 14 residues. Germline-derived CDR1 and CDR2 are SGHTA and FQGTGA. With V trimmed by 5 bases and J by 7 bases, 6 bases remained unmatched. This CDR3 is CASSLTGEDGELFF. The CDR3 nucleotides read TGTGCCAGCAGCCTGACAGGGGAGGACGGGGAGCTGTTTTTT.

V gene TRBV28 combines with J gene TRBJ2-7; 13 bases line up with TRBD2. Germline V gene lookup returns CDR1 MDHEN and CDR2 SYDVKM. The junction had 7 bases not matched to a gene; V was cut back by 1 base and J by 7 bases. This CDR3 region has 16 residues. DNA for the CDR3: TGTGCCAGCAGTTTATATCGGACTAGCGGGAGAGGAGAGCAGTACTTC. It codes for CASSLYRTSGRGEQYF.

The chain links TRBV5-4 to TRBJ2-2; D call uncertain. Germline V gene sequence: CDR1 SGHNT, CDR2 YYREEE (reference sequence). The V end was cut by 0 bases, the J end by 4 bases, with 10 bases between. The CDR3 is made up of 15 amino acids. The CDR3, as DNA: TGTGCCAGCAGCTTGGGGCAGGCCGTCACCGGGGAGCTGTTTTTT. Translation gives CASSLGQAVTGELFF.

This clone was picked up one time. This rearrangement joins TRBV4-2 to TRBJ2-5, with D possibly being TRBD2 (5 bases). Trimming stripped 0 bases from V and 7 bases from J, with 15 bases between. Germline CDR1 and CDR2: LGHNA and YNFKEQ. The CDR3 length is 15 residues. CDR3 coding DNA: TGTGCCAGCAGCCAAGATTTTGGGGAGATGGGGACCCAGTACTTC. It codes for CASSQDFGEMGTQYF.